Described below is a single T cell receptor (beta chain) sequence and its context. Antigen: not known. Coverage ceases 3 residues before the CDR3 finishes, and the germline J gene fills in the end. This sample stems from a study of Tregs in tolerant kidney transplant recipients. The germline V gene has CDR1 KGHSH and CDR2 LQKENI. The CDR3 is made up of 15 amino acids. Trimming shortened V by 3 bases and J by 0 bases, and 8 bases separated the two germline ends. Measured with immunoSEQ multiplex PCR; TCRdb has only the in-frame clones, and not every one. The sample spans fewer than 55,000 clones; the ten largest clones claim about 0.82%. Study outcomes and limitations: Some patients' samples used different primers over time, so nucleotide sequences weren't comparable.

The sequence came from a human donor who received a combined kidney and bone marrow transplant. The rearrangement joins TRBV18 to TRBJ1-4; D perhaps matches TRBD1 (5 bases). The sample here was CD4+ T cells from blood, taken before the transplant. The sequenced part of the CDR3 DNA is TGTGCCAGCTCACCGATACAGGCAACTAATGAAAAA. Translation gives CASSPIQATNEK. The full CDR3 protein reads CASSPIQATNEKLFF.